These T cell receptor beta chains were read from a single sample in a study of regulatory T cells in long-lasting Graves disease. TCRdb recomputed calls from the multiplex PCR reads with MiXCR, one row per CDR3 protein. The table includes 500,000 to 700,000 distinct CDR3 sequences, about 30% detected once. The input for sequencing was peripheral blood mononuclear cells (PBMCs), taken when the disease was refractory, from a patient treated with antithyroid drugs. The receptors were sampled from a female donor with Graves disease. The CDR3 runs from the conserved cysteine through the conserved F or W. D genes are given only for firm matches. The size of a clone is reported for some rows only, either as once, few or many, or as a class for expanded clones.

J | size | V | D | CDR3 | DNA
TRBJ2-2 | . | TRBV19 | TRBD2 | CASKAGGEEAGELFF | TGTGCCAGTAAGGCGGGAGGGGAAGAGGCCGGGGAGCTGTTTTTT
TRBJ2-7 | . | TRBV28 | . | CASSPVGRPSYEQYF | TGTGCCAGCAGCCCGGTGGGGAGGCCGTCCTACGAGCAGTACTTC
TRBJ2-2 | few | TRBV28 | . | CASSYPADTNTGELFF | TGTGCCAGCAGTTACCCAGCGGACACAAACACCGGGGAGCTGTTTTTT
TRBJ1-4 | . | TRBV25-1 | . | CATRNEKLFF | TGTGCCACCCGTAATGAAAAACTGTTTTTT
TRBJ1-1 | . | TRBV7-2 | TRBD1 | CASRPGQGEAFF | TGTGCCAGCAGACCCGGACAGGGGGAAGCTTTCTTT
TRBJ1-6 | many | TRBV15 | TRBD1 | CATSRDGQGYNSPLHF | TGTGCCACCAGCAGAGATGGACAGGGGTATAATTCACCCCTCCACTTT
TRBJ2-5 | few | TRBV6-9 | TRBD2 | CASSYDQAGGQETQYF | TGTGCCAGCAGTTACGATCAAGCGGGAGGCCAAGAGACCCAGTACTTC
TRBJ1-2 | . | TRBV28 | . | CASSWPNYGYTF | TGTGCCAGCAGCTGGCCCAACTATGGCTACACCTTC
TRBJ1-5 | . | TRBV15 | . | CATSMMQGLNQPQHF | TGTGCCACCAGCATGATGCAGGGGCTTAATCAGCCCCAGCATTTT
TRBJ2-5 | many | TRBV7-2 | . | CASSRFRGPRGETQYF | TGTGCCAGCAGCCGCTTCCGGGGCCCGAGGGGAGAGACCCAGTACTTC
TRBJ1-1 | few | TRBV3-1 | . | CASSQLGGGGTEAFF | TGTGCCAGCAGCCAACTGGGGGGCGGTGGGACTGAAGCTTTCTTT
TRBJ1-2 | few | TRBV6-2/TRBV6-3 | TRBD1 | CASKGTVRNYGYTF | TGTGCCAGTAAGGGGACAGTTCGGAACTATGGCTACACCTTC
TRBJ2-7 | many | TRBV6-1 | TRBD2 | CASSEAAASGRAGAYEQYF | TGTGCCAGCAGTGAAGCGGCGGCTAGCGGGAGGGCCGGCGCCTACGAGCAGTACTTC
TRBJ1-2 | . | TRBV7-9 | . | CASHSANYGYTF | TGTGCCAGCCATAGCGCTAACTATGGCTACACCTTC
TRBJ1-6 | few | TRBV12-3/TRBV12-4 | . | CASRPGPYTPLHF | TGTGCCAGCAGACCGGGACCATATACACCCCTCCACTTT
TRBJ2-7 | . | TRBV30 | . | CAWTMSVEQYF | TGTGCCTGGACGATGTCGGTCGAGCAGTACTTC
TRBJ1-4 | . | TRBV6-1 | . | CASRDSSSTNEKLFF | TGTGCCAGCAGAGACAGCAGCTCAACTAATGAAAAACTGTTTTTT
TRBJ2-7 | . | TRBV5-1 | . | CASSLGGTRDEQYF | TGCGCCAGCAGCTTGGGGGGGACGAGGGACGAGCAGTACTTC
TRBJ1-2 | . | TRBV6-1 | . | CASNYGQSNYGYTF | TGTGCCAGCAACTATGGACAGTCTAACTATGGCTACACCTTC
TRBJ2-4 | . | TRBV29-1 | TRBD1 | CSVFDRGAKNIQYF | TGCAGCGTATTCGACAGGGGAGCCAAAAACATTCAGTACTTC
TRBJ2-5 | many | TRBV2 | . | CASRREVVETQYF | TGTGCCAGCAGGCGAGAGGTAGTGGAGACCCAGTACTTC
TRBJ1-2 | . | TRBV5-1 | TRBD1 | CASSFTGTASSYTF | TGCGCCAGCAGCTTTACCGGGACAGCCTCGAGCTACACCTTC
TRBJ1-1 | . | TRBV20-1 | . | CSASRTDTEAFF | TGCAGTGCTTCGCGGACAGACACTGAAGCTTTCTTT
TRBJ1-2 | . | TRBV12-3/TRBV12-4 | TRBD1 | CASSPDRGHLNYGYTF | TGTGCCAGCAGCCCGGACAGGGGGCACCTTAACTATGGCTACACCTTC
TRBJ2-7 | few | TRBV5-6 | TRBD2 | CASSAGLAGGDYEQYF | TGTGCCAGCAGCGCTGGACTAGCGGGAGGAGACTACGAGCAGTACTTC
TRBJ1-6 | once | TRBV27 | TRBD1 | CASSSTHRGGNSPLHF | TGTGCCAGCAGTTCCACCCACAGGGGAGGTAATTCACCCCTCCACTTT
TRBJ2-5 | few | TRBV15 | . | CATSSPAETQYF | TGTGCCACCAGCAGTCCCGCGGAGACCCAGTACTTC